This TCR beta chain appears in the sequencing data of a study of blood T cell repertoires in COVID-19. This table comes from immunoSEQ multiplex PCR, and its TCRdb copy is limited to in-frame clones, with some not included. The table includes 400,000 to 450,000 clones, roughly 87% detected once. Trimming pared 2 bases from V and 6 bases from J, leaving 11 bases between. Germline V CDR1 and CDR2: SGHNT, YYREEE (reference sequence). This CDR3 region has 13 residues. The receptor was isolated from a man aged 18 to 29 who had recovered from COVID-19. The V gene is TRBV5-4, the J gene TRBJ1-2; possible D gene TRBD1, 6 bases. Sequencing was done on a sample of PBMCs or T cells enriched from blood (not recorded which). The CDR3, as DNA: TGTGCCAGCAGCTTCGGGACAACTAATGGCTACACCTTC. Its protein product is CASSFGTTNGYTF.